A selection of T cell receptor beta chains follows, all from one sample in a study of blood T cell repertoires in COVID-19. Clones were sequenced by immunoSEQ multiplex PCR, and TCRdb holds only the in-frame ones, with some missing. The data hold some 130,000 clones, with more than 80% observed a single time. The sequenced material came from peripheral blood. The receptors stem from a human donor in a cohort sampled during active COVID-19. The conserved cysteine and the conserved F or W are not part of the CDR3 here.

v_gene | CDR3aa
TRBV7-9 | ASSLAPQGGLEQY
TRBV2 | ARQNVAGGDWQQF
TRBV6-5 | ASSPGVTSYGYT
TRBV6-1 | ASSEQASSNQPQH
TRBV20-1 | SRTQQETQY
TRBV19 | ASSIQGRTDTQY
TRBV12-5 | ASGLAGPLGYT
TRBV7-2 | ASSLGSGGEQY
TRBV5-8 | ASSGEGRGNQPQH
TRBV10-3 | AISGTGIALDGQY
TRBV6-5 | ASSYDREFGYT
TRBV6-5 | ASIPPGGYEQY
TRBV7-2 | ASSLAGASDTQY
TRBV7-9 | ASSLGQGVVSTDTQY
TRBV30 | AWSRVEDSNQPQH
TRBV5-4 | ASSSLREDTQY
TRBV7-8 | ASSSDTNTEAF
TRBV3-1/TRBV3-2 | ASSESTRLNYGYT
TRBV9 | ASSDRDGNTIY
TRBV30 | AWSVLLTLGANTDTQY
TRBV11-2 | ASSLKLPSGNTIY
TRBV21-1 | ASSKARGRGIRELF